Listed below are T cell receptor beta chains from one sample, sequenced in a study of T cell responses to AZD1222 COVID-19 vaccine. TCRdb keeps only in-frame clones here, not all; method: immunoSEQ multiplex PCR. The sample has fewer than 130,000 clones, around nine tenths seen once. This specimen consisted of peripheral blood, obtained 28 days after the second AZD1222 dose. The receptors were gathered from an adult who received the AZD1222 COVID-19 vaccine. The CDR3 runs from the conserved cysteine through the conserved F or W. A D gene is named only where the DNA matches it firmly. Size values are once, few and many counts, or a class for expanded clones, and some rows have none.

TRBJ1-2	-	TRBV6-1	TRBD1	TGTGCCAGCAGTGAATGGGGACAGGGGTCCTATGGCTACACCTTC	CASSEWGQGSYGYTF
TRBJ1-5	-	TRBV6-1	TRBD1	TGTGCCAGCAGTGAGAGACAGGGGGCACAACAGCCCCAGCATTTT	CASSERQGAQQPQHF
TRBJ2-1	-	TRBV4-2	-	TGTGCCAGCAGCCAAGATGGGGGTAAAGGGAATGAGCAGTTCTTC	CASSQDGGKGNEQFF
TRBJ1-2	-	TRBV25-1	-	TGTGCCAGCAGTGGAGGGGCAGGGGTTAACTATGGCTACACCTTC	CASSGGAGVNYGYTF
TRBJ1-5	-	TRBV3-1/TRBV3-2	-	TGTGCCAGCAGCCCAGGGGCAGGGGCCAATCAGCCCCAGCATTTT	CASSPGAGANQPQHF
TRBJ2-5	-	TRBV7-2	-	TGTGCCAGCAGCTCCCCGTCGGCTAGGGGAGAGACCCAGTACTTC	CASSSPSARGETQYF
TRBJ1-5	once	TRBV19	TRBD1	TGTGCCAGTAGTCTTACAGGGGGGGGTCAGCCCCAGCATTTT	CASSLTGGGQPQHF
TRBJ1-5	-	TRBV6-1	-	TGTGCCAGCAGTGAACAGGGAAGTCAGCCCCAGCATTTT	CASSEQGSQPQHF
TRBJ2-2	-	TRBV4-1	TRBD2	TGCGCCAGCAGCCTTAGACTAGCGGGGGACACCGGGGAGCTGTTTTTT	CASSLRLAGDTGELFF
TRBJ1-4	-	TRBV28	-	TGTGCCAGCAGTTTACCCCCGGGCATTAATGAAAAACTGTTTTTT	CASSLPPGINEKLFF
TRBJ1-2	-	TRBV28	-	TGTGCCAGCAGTATGGGGAACTATGGCTACACCTTC	CASSMGNYGYTF